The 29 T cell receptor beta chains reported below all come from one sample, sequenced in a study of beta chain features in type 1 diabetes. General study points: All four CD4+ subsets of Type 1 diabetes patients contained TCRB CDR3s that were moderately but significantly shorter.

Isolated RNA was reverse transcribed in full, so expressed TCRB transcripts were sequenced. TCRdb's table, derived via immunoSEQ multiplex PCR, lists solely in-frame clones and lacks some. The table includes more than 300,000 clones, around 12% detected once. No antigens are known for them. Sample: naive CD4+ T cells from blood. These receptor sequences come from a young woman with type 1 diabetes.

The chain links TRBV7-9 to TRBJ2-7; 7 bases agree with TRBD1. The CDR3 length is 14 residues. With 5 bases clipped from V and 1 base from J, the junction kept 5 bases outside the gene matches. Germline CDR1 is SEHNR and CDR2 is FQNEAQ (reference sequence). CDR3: CASSLMGQSYEQYF. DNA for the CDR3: TGTGCCAGCAGCCTAATGGGACAGTCCTACGAGCAGTACTTC.

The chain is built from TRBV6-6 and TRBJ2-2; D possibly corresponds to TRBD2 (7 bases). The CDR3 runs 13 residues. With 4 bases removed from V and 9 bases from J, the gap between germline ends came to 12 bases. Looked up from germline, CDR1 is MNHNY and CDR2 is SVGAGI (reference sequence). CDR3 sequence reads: CASSSTGGRELFF. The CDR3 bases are TGTGCCAGCAGTTCAACGGGGGGCCGGGAGCTGTTTTTT.

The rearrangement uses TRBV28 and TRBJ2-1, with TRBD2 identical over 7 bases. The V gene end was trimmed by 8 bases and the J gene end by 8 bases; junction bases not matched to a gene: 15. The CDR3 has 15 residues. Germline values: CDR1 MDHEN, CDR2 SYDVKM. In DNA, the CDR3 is TGTGCCAGCCGGGGTATATTTGGGCGGGGGTATGAGCAGTTCTTC. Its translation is CASRGIFGRGYEQFF. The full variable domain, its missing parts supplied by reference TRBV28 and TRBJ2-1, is DVKVTQSSRYLVKRTGEKVFLECVQDMDHENMFWYRQDPGLGLRLIYFSYDVKMKEKGDIPEGYSVSREKKERFSLILESASTNQTSMYLCASRGIFGRGYEQFFGPGTRLTVL.

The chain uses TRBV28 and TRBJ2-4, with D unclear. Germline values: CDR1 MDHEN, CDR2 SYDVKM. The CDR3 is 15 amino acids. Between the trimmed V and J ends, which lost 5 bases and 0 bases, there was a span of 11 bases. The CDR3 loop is CASSALIRAKNIQYF. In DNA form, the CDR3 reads TGTGCCAGCAGTGCGCTGATTCGAGCCAAAAACATTCAGTACTTC.

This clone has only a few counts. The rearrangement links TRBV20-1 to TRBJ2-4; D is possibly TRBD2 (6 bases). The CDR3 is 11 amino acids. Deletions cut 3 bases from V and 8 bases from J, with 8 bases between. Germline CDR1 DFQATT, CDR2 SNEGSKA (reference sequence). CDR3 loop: CSASGSYIQYF. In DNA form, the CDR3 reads TGCAGTGCTAGCGGGAGTTACATTCAGTACTTC.

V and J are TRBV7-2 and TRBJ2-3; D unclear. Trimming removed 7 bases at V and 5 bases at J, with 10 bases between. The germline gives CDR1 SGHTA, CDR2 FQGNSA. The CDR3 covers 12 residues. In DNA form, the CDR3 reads TGTGCCAGCACCAGTACGGGAGATACGCAGTATTTT. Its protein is CASTSTGDTQYF.

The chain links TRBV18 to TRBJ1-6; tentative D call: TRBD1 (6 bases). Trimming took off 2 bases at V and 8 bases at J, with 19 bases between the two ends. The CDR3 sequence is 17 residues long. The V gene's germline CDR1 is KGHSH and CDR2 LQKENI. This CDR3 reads CASSPTGRTVSHSPLHF. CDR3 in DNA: TGTGCCAGCTCACCAACCGGCCGGACAGTTTCTCATTCACCCCTCCACTTT.

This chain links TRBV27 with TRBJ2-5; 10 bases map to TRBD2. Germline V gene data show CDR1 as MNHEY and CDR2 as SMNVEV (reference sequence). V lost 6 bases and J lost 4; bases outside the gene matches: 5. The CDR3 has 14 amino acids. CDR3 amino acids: CASRSGGATETQYF. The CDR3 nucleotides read TGTGCCAGCAGAAGCGGGGGGGCCACAGAGACCCAGTACTTC.

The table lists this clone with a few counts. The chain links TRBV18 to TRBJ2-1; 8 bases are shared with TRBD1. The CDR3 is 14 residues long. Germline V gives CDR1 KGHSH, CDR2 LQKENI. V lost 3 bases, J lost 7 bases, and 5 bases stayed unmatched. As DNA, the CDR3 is TGTGCCAGCTCACCGCGGCAGGGGGCTAATGAGCAGTTCTTC. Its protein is CASSPRQGANEQFF.

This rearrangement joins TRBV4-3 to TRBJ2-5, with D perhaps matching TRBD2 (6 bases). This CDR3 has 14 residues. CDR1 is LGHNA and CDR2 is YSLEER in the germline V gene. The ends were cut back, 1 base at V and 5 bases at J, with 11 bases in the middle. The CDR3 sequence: CASSQAAGTETQYF. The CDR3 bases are TGCGCCAGCAGCCAAGCCGCGGGGACTGAGACCCAGTACTTC.

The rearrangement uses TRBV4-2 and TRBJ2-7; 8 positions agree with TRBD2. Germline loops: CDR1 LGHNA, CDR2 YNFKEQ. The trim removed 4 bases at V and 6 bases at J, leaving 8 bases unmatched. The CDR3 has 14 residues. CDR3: CASSRSGTTAEQYF. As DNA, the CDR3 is TGTGCCAGCAGCCGTAGCGGGACCACGGCCGAGCAGTACTTC.

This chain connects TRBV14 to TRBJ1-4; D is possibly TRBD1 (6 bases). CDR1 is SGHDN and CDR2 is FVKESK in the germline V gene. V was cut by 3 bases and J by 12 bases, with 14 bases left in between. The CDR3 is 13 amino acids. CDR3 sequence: CASSQGRGTQLFF. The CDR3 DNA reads TGTGCCAGCAGCCAGGGGAGGGGGACACAACTGTTTTTT.

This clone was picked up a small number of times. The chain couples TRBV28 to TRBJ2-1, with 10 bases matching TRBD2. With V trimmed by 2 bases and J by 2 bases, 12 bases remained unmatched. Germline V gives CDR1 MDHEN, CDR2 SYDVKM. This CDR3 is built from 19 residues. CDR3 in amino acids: CASSLSGLAGVSAYNEQFF. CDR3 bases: TGTGCCAGCAGTTTAAGCGGTCTAGCGGGAGTATCGGCCTACAATGAGCAGTTCTTC.

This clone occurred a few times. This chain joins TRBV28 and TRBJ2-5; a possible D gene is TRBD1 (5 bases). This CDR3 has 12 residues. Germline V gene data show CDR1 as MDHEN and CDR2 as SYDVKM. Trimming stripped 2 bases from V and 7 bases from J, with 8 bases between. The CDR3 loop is CASSLRQGTQYF. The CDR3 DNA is TGTGCCAGCAGTTTACGTCAGGGGACCCAGTACTTC.

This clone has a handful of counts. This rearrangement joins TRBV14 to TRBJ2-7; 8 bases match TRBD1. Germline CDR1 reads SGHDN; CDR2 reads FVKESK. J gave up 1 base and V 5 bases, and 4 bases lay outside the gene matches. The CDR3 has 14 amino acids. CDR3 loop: CASSSDRVSYEQYF. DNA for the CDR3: TGTGCCAGCAGCTCGGACAGGGTTTCCTACGAGCAGTACTTC.

This chain's CDR3 is CASSPGGETQYF. In DNA form, the CDR3 reads TGTGCCAGCAGCCCCGGCGGGGAGACCCAGTACTTC. This chain connects TRBV2 to TRBJ2-5; TRBD2 might be the D (5 bases). The CDR3 contains 12 residues. Trimming took 6 bases from V and 5 from J, leaving 10 bases between them. Germline V CDR1 and CDR2: SNHLY, FYNNEI.

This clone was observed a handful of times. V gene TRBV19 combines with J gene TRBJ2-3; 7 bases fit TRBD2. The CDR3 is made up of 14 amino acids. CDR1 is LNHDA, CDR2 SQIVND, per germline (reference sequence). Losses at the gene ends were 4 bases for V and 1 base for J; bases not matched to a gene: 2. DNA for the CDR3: TGTGCCAGTAGTAAACTAGCGCGCACAGATACGCAGTATTTT. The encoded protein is CASSKLARTDTQYF.

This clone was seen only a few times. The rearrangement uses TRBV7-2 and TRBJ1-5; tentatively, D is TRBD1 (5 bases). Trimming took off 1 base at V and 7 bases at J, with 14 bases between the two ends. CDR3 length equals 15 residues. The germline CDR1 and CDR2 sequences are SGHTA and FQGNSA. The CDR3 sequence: CASSLVGGNGQPQHF. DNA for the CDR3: TGTGCCAGCAGCTTAGTTGGGGGGAACGGGCAGCCCCAGCATTTT.

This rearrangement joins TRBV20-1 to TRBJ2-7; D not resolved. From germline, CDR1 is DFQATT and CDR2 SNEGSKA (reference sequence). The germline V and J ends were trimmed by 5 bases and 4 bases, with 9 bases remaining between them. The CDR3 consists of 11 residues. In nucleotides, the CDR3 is TGCAGTGCTCGGGTGCAATACGAGCAGTACTTC. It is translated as CSARVQYEQYF.

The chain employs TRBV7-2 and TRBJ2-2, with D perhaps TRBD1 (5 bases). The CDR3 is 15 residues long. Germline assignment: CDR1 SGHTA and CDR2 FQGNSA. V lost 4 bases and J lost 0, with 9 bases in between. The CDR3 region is CASSSTVTNTGELFF. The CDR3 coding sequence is TGTGCCAGCAGCTCGACAGTAACGAACACCGGGGAGCTGTTTTTT.

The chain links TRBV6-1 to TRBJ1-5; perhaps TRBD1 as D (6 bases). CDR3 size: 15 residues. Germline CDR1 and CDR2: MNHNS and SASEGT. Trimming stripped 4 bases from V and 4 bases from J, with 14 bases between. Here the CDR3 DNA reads TGTGCCAGCAGTGGTCAGGGGTATGGGAATCAGCCCCAGCATTTT. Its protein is CASSGQGYGNQPQHF.

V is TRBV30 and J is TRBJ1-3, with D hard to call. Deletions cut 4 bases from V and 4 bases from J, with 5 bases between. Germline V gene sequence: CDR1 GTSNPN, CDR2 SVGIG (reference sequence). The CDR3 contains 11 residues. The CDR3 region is CAWTRGNTIYF. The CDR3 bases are TGTGCCTGGACCAGAGGAAACACCATATATTTT.

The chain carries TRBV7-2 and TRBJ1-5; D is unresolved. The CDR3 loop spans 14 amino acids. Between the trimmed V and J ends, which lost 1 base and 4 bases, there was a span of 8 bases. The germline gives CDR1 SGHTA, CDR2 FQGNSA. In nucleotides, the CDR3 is TGTGCCAGCAGCTTAGTCGGAGTAAATCAGCCCCAGCATTTT. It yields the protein CASSLVGVNQPQHF.

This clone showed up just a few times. CDR3 protein: CSVRDRSTAYEQYF. CDR3 bases: TGCAGCGTCCGGGACAGGTCGACCGCCTACGAGCAGTACTTC. The J gene is TRBJ2-7, the V gene TRBV29-1, with 8 bases lining up with TRBD1. CDR3 length: 14 amino acids. Trimming removed 6 bases from V and 2 bases from J; junction bases left unmatched: 9. The germline CDR1 and CDR2 sequences are SQVTM and ANQGSEA.

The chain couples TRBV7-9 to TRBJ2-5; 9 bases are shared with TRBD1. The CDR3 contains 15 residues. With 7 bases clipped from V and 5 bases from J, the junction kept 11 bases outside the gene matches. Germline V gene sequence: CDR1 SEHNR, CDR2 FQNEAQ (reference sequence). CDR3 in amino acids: CASILGTGRSETQYF. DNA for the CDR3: TGTGCCAGCATCCTGGGGACAGGGCGTTCGGAGACCCAGTACTTC.

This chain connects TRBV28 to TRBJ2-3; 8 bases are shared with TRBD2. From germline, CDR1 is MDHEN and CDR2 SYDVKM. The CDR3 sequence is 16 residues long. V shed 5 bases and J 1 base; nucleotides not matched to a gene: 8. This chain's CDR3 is CASSLPGGIGTDTQYF. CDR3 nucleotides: TGTGCCAGCAGTCTCCCGGGGGGGATTGGCACAGATACGCAGTATTTT.

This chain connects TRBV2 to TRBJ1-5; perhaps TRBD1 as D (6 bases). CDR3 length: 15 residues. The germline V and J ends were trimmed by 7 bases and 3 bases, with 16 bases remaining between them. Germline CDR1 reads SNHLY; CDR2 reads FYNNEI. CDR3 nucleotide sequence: TGTGCCAGCACCGCAGAGGCAGGGGACAATCAGCCCCAGCATTTT. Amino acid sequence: CASTAEAGDNQPQHF.

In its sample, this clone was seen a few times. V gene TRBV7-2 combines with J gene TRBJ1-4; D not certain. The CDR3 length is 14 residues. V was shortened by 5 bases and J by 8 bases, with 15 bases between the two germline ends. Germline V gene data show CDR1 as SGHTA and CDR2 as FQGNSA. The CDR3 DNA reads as TGTGCCAGCAGCCGCCCGGTCGAGGTGGAAAAACTGTTTTTT. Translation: CASSRPVEVEKLFF. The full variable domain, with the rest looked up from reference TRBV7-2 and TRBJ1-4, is GAGVSQSPSNKVTEKGKDVELRCDPISGHTALYWYRQSLGQGLEFLIYFQGNSAPDKSGLPSDRFSAERTGGSVSTLTIQRTQQEDSAVYLCASSRPVEVEKLFFGSGTQLSVL.

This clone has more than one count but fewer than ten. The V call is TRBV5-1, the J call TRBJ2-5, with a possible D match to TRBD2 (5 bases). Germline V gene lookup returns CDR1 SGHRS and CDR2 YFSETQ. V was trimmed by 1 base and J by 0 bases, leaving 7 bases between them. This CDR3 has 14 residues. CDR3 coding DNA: TGCGCCAGCAGCTTGCCGGGGTACCAAGAGACCCAGTACTTC. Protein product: CASSLPGYQETQYF. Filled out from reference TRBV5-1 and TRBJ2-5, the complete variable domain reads KAGVTQTPRYLIKTRGQQVTLSCSPISGHRSVSWYQQTPGQGLQFLFEYFSETQRNKGNFPGRFSGRQFSNSRSEMNVSTLELGDSALYLCASSLPGYQETQYFGPGTRLLVL.